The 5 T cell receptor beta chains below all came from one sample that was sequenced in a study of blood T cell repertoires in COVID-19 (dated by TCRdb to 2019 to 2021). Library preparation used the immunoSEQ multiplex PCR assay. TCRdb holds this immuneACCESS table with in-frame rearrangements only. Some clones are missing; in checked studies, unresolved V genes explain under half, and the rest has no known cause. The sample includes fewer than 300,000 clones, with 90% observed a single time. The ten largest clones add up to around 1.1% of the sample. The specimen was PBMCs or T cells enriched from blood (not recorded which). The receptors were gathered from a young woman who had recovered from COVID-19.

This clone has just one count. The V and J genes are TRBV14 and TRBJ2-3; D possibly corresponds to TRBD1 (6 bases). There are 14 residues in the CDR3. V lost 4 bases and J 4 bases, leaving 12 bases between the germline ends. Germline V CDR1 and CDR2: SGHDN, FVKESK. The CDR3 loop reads CASSLARGADTQYF. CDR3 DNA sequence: TGTGCCAGCAGCCTAGCCAGGGGCGCAGATACGCAGTATTTT.

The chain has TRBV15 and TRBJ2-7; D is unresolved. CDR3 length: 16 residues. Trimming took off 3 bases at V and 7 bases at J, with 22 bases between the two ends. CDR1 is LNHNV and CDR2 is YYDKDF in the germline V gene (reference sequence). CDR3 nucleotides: TGTGCCACCAGCAGTTCGACGGTCAGGTCCTACGCGGAGCAGTACTTC. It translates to CATSSSTVRSYAEQYF.

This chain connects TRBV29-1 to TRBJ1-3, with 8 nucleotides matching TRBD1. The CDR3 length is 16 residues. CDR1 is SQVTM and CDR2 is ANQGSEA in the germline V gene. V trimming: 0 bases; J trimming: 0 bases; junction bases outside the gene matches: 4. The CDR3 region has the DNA TGCAGCGTTGAAGATGACAGGGGTTACTCTGGAAACACCATATATTTT. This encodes CSVEDDRGYSGNTIYF.

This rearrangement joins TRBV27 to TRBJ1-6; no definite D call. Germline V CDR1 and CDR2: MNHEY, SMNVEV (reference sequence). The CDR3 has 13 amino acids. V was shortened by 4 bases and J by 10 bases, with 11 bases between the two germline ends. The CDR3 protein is CASSSPGSSPLHF. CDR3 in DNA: TGTGCCAGCAGTTCTCCCGGGAGCTCACCCCTCCACTTT.

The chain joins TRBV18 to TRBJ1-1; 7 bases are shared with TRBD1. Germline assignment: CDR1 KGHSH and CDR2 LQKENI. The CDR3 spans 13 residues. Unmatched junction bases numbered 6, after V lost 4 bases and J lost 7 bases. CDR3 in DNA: TGTGCCAGCTCACGGGACAGTCCCCTTGAAGCTTTCTTT. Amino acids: CASSRDSPLEAFF.